Below are 26 T cell receptor beta chains sequenced from a single sample in a study of blood T cells in healthy people across ages. Together with a sample-barcoded 5' primer, a J-beta primer mix was included in a second PCR lasting 7 to 11 cycles. TCRdb analysed the 5' RACE reads with MiXCR anew, one entry per CDR3 protein. Altogether more than 750,000 distinct CDR3 sequences are present, 25% to 35% being singletons, with the ten largest covering around 9.6%. This sample also appeared in a second study, on T cells of mothers and their children.

Sequenced sample: blood. The receptors derive from a woman in her 40s in good health.

This clonotype occurred a few times. The chain employs TRBV30 and TRBJ1-5; D not resolved. Germline V gene sequence: CDR1 GTSNPN, CDR2 SVGIG (reference sequence). V gave up 3 bases and J gave up 0 bases, with 9 bases separating them. The CDR3 has 14 residues. The CDR3 protein is CAWSSLNSNQPQHF. CDR3 DNA: TGTGCCTGGAGCTCCCTGAATAGCAATCAGCCCCAGCATTTT.

The V and J genes are TRBV6-2 or TRBV6-3 and TRBJ1-2, with 7 positions matching TRBD1. CDR3 length: 16 amino acids. J lost 2 bases, V lost 8 bases, and 14 bases had no gene match. Germline V gene data show CDR1 as MNHEY and CDR2 as SVGEGT. The CDR3 nucleotides are TGTGCCAGCGGTCCCCACCTCTCACAGGGGAACTATGGCTACACCTTC. Amino acid sequence: CASGPHLSQGNYGYTF.

In this sample, this clonotype turned up many times. This chain connects TRBV20-1 to TRBJ2-7; D perhaps matches TRBD1 (5 bases). Germline V CDR1 and CDR2: DFQATT, SNEGSKA (reference sequence). This CDR3 comprises 12 residues. V lost 4 bases and J lost 4, with 11 bases in between. The CDR3 DNA reads TGCAGTGCTACAGGGATAGGTTACGAGCAGTACTTC. Translated: CSATGIGYEQYF.

The rearrangement uses TRBV7-3 and TRBJ2-5, with TRBD2 matching 7 bases. The CDR3 covers 15 residues. V was pared by 5 bases and J by 4 bases, with 10 bases of the junction left unmatched. Germline CDR1 is SGHTA and CDR2 is FQGTGA. The CDR3: CASSPGLTEGETQYF. DNA for the CDR3: TGTGCCAGCAGCCCGGGACTAACGGAGGGAGAGACCCAGTACTTC. Filled out from reference TRBV7-3 and TRBJ2-5, the complete variable domain reads GAGVSQTPSNKVTEKGKYVELRCDPISGHTALYWYRQSLGQGPEFLIYFQGTGAADDSGLPNDRFFAVRPEGSVSTLKIQRTERGDSAVYLCASSPGLTEGETQYFGPGTRLLVL.

This clonotype occurred a few times. The V call is TRBV12-3 or TRBV12-4, the J call TRBJ1-6, with 7 positions matching TRBD1. V was pared by 5 bases and J by 10 bases, with 11 bases of the junction left unmatched. The CDR3 is 15 amino acids. CDR3 sequence (DNA): TGTGCCAGCAGTGAAGGGGGCCGCGGGAAATCACCCCTCCACTTT. Translation: CASSEGGRGKSPLHF.

V usage is TRBV5-6 and J usage is TRBJ2-1; no definite D call. Germline lookup yields CDR1 SGHDT and CDR2 YYEEEE. This CDR3 contains 15 residues. V was pared by 4 bases and J by 5 bases, with 16 bases between. CDR3 in amino acids: CASSPLMSPDNEQFF. CDR3 DNA: TGTGCCAGCAGCCCCCTTATGAGCCCAGACAATGAGCAGTTCTTC.

The chain couples TRBV20-1 to TRBJ1-2, with D possibly being TRBD1 (6 bases). The germline V gene encodes CDR1 DFQATT and CDR2 SNEGSKA (reference sequence). The CDR3 sequence is 13 residues long. V lost 2 bases, J lost 2 bases, and 9 bases lay in between. The CDR3 DNA reads TGCAGTGCTAGACCAACAGGGAACTATGGCTACACCTTC. Its protein is CSARPTGNYGYTF.

The chain combines TRBV29-1 with TRBJ1-3; 7 nucleotides agree with TRBD1. CDR3 length: 12 amino acids. CDR1 is SQVTM, CDR2 ANQGSEA, per germline. J gave up 8 bases and V 6 bases, and 7 bases lay outside the gene matches. CDR3 region: CSVTRTGDTIYF. The CDR3 nucleotides are TGCAGCGTGACCAGGACAGGCGACACCATATATTTT. Supplemented by reference TRBV29-1 and TRBJ1-3, the full variable domain reads SAVISQKPSRDICQRGTSLTIQCQVDSQVTMMFWYRQQPGQSLTLIATANQGSEATYESGFVIDKFPISRPNLTFSTLTVSNMSPEDSSIYLCSVTRTGDTIYFGEGSWLTVV.

This clonotype has more than one count but fewer than ten. The chain uses TRBV20-1 and TRBJ1-1; the D gene is possibly TRBD1 (5 bases). V dropped 6 bases and J dropped 6 bases, with 17 bases sitting between them. From germline, CDR1 is DFQATT and CDR2 SNEGSKA (reference sequence). The CDR3 consists of 13 residues. The CDR3: CSANGVGGSEAFF. As DNA, the CDR3 is TGCAGTGCCAACGGGGTTGGGGGTTCTGAAGCTTTCTTT.

This clonotype was seen ten or more times. This chain joins TRBV7-3 and TRBJ2-1; D not resolved. V was clipped by 5 bases and J by 6 bases, with 5 bases between them. Germline CDR1 and CDR2: SGHTA and FQGTGA. The CDR3 has 11 amino acids. CDR3 amino acids: CASSAANEQFF. The CDR3 region has the DNA TGTGCCAGCAGCGCCGCCAATGAGCAGTTCTTC.

The chain is built from TRBV12-3 or TRBV12-4 and TRBJ1-4; 11 nucleotides align to TRBD1. This CDR3 spans 19 amino acids. Germline trimming cut 5 bases from V and 8 bases from J; bases unmatched to any gene: 19. The CDR3, as DNA: TGTGCCAGCAGTCCTTGGGACAGGGGGAGGTTCGAGGTGTGGGAAAAACTGTTTTTT. It codes for CASSPWDRGRFEVWEKLFF.

A few counts support this clonotype. V usage is TRBV6-1 and J usage is TRBJ2-1, with D unclear. This CDR3 contains 15 residues. Trimming left V 1 base short and J 0 bases short, with 7 bases between. In germline, CDR1 is MNHNS, CDR2 SASEGT. The CDR3 is CASSEDKSSYNEQFF. The DNA of the CDR3 is TGTGCCAGCAGTGAAGACAAGAGCTCCTACAATGAGCAGTTCTTC.

This clonotype showed up just a few times. The genes are TRBV12-3 or TRBV12-4 and TRBJ2-3; TRBD2 matches at 13 bases. The V segment lost 5 bases and the J segment 4 bases; nucleotides outside the gene matches: 12. The CDR3 is made up of 18 amino acids. CDR3 DNA: TGTGCCAGCAGTAAACTAGCGGGGGGGCCTAGGGTCGCAGATACGCAGTATTTT. It encodes CASSKLAGGPRVADTQYF.

A single count supports this clonotype. The rearrangement joins TRBV7-6 to TRBJ1-4; D might be TRBD1 (5 bases). V lost 5 bases to trimming and J lost 8 bases, with 15 bases between them. The CDR3 has 14 residues. CDR1 and CDR2 (germline): SGHVS, FNYEAQ. DNA of the CDR3: TGTGCCAGCAGCCCTAGGCCAGGGCGGGAAAAACTGTTTTTT. Translating gives CASSPRPGREKLFF.

At least ten counts were recorded for this clonotype. The chain combines TRBV20-1 with TRBJ1-1, with D possibly matching TRBD1 (5 bases). The CDR3 contains 12 residues. V dropped 2 bases and J dropped 3 bases, with 7 bases sitting between them. The germline gives CDR1 DFQATT, CDR2 SNEGSKA (reference sequence). The CDR3 region has the DNA TGCAGTGCTAGACCCAGGGACACTGAAGCTTTCTTT. Its translation: CSARPRDTEAFF.

The V and J genes are TRBV7-8 and TRBJ1-5; unclear D gene. V gave up 5 bases and J gave up 5 bases, with 13 bases separating them. In germline, CDR1 is SGHVS, CDR2 FQNEAQ. The CDR3 is 14 residues long. CDR3 coding DNA: TGTGCCAGCAGCGAATTTAAGAGGGATCAGCCCCAGCATTTT. Translated, it gives CASSEFKRDQPQHF.

The V call is TRBV11-2, the J call TRBJ2-1; possible D gene TRBD1, 6 bases. The J call could be wrong; TRBJ2-7 is a better fit for the DNA end. Germline loops: CDR1 SGHAT, CDR2 FQNNGV. CDR3 length: 15 amino acids. CDR3 in DNA: TGTGCCAGCAGCCCCGAGGGGGACCGCTACAAAGAGCAGTACTTC. Translating gives CASSPEGDRYKEQYF.

The sample holds a few counts of this clonotype. The J gene is TRBJ1-2, the V gene TRBV7-2, with D possibly TRBD1 on 6 matching bases. The CDR3 extends over 14 amino acids. Trimming took off 2 bases at V and 5 bases at J, with 12 bases between the two ends. The germline CDR1 and CDR2 sequences are SGHTA and FQGNSA. CDR3 region: CASSLRQADYGYTF. The DNA of the CDR3 is TGTGCCAGCAGCTTAAGACAGGCGGATTATGGCTACACCTTC. Using reference TRBV7-2 and TRBJ1-2 for the parts outside the CDR3, the full variable domain is GAGVSQSPSNKVTEKGKDVELRCDPISGHTALYWYRQSLGQGLEFLIYFQGNSAPDKSGLPSDRFSAERTGGSVSTLTIQRTQQEDSAVYLCASSLRQADYGYTFGSGTRLTVV.

This clonotype turned up a few times. The junction and the germline gene differ at one end; a read error may be behind it. V usage is TRBV12-3 or TRBV12-4 and J usage is TRBJ2-1; 7 positions match TRBD1. This CDR3 has 12 amino acids. CDR3 nucleotides: TGTGCCAGCGGGACAGTTTACAATGAGCGGTTCTTC. This gives the protein CASGTVYNERFF.

V usage is TRBV28 and J usage is TRBJ1-2; 11 bases line up with TRBD1. This CDR3 contains 15 residues. After removal of 5 bases from V and 9 bases from J, the junction contained 11 bases not matched to a gene. Per germline, CDR1 MDHEN and CDR2 SYDVKM. The CDR3 DNA sequence: TGTGCCAGCAGTCCCGCCTCGGACAGGGGGCGTAGCTACACCTTC. It translates to CASSPASDRGRSYTF.

This clonotype was seen more than once but under ten times. The V and J genes are TRBV7-9 and TRBJ1-1; the D is unclear. CDR3 size: 13 residues. Trimming left V 3 bases short and J 7 bases short, with 12 bases between. Germline V gene data show CDR1 as SEHNR and CDR2 as FQNEAQ (reference sequence). The chain's CDR3 is CASSFAAKGEAFF. In nucleotides, the CDR3 is TGTGCCAGCAGCTTCGCCGCCAAGGGTGAAGCTTTCTTT.

This clonotype has at least ten counts. The chain recombines TRBV7-6 with TRBJ2-4, with D possibly matching TRBD1 (8 bases). Germline-derived CDR1 and CDR2 are SGHVS and FNYEAQ. This CDR3 is 14 amino acids long. With 1 base removed from V and 13 bases from J, the gap between germline ends came to 17 bases. CDR3 amino acids: CASSLVRTGREQYF. Here the CDR3 DNA reads TGTGCCAGCAGCTTAGTCCGGACAGGGCGGGAGCAGTACTTC.

This chain links TRBV4-3 with TRBJ2-1; the match to TRBD2 covers 11 bases. V dropped 6 bases and J dropped 9; count of bases not matched to a gene: 4. This CDR3 contains 13 residues. The germline gives CDR1 LGHNA, CDR2 YSLEER. The CDR3 loop is CASRTSGDGEQFF. CDR3 nucleotides: TGCGCCAGCAGGACTAGCGGGGACGGTGAGCAGTTCTTC.

This chain joins TRBV12-3 or TRBV12-4 and TRBJ2-5; D possibly corresponds to TRBD2 (5 bases). The CDR3 totals 14 residues. V was clipped by 2 bases and J by 4 bases, with 11 bases between them. The CDR3 bases are TGTGCCAGCAGTTTACCTCTCGAGGGAGAGACCCAGTACTTC. This codes for CASSLPLEGETQYF.

The sample holds a few counts of this clonotype. The chain is built from TRBV18 and TRBJ2-3; D might be TRBD2 (7 bases). Per germline, CDR1 KGHSH and CDR2 LQKENI. This CDR3 has 16 amino acids. Trimming cost V 0 bases and J 4 bases, with 14 bases left between them. This CDR3 reads CASSPPARGGSDTQYF. Here the CDR3 DNA reads TGTGCCAGCTCACCACCGGCTCGCGGGGGCTCAGATACGCAGTATTTT. The full variable domain, its missing parts supplied by reference TRBV18 and TRBJ2-3, is NAGVMQNPRHLVRRRGQEARLRCSPMKGHSHVYWYRQLPEEGLKFMVYLQKENIIDESGMPKERFSAEFPKEGPSILRIQQVVRGDSAAYFCASSPPARGGSDTQYFGPGTRLTVL.

This clonotype was seen at least ten times. V gene TRBV28 combines with J gene TRBJ2-7; possible D gene TRBD1, 6 bases. This CDR3 region has 14 residues. CDR1 MDHEN and CDR2 SYDVKM come from the germline V gene. Trimming shortened V by 6 bases and J by 3 bases, and 15 bases separated the two germline ends. CDR3 DNA: TGTGCCAGCAGGGTGTCCCGGGACATCTACGAGCAGTACTTC. Its protein product is CASRVSRDIYEQYF. The full variable domain, with the rest looked up from reference TRBV28 and TRBJ2-7, is DVKVTQSSRYLVKRTGEKVFLECVQDMDHENMFWYRQDPGLGLRLIYFSYDVKMKEKGDIPEGYSVSREKKERFSLILESASTNQTSMYLCASRVSRDIYEQYFGPGTRLTVT.